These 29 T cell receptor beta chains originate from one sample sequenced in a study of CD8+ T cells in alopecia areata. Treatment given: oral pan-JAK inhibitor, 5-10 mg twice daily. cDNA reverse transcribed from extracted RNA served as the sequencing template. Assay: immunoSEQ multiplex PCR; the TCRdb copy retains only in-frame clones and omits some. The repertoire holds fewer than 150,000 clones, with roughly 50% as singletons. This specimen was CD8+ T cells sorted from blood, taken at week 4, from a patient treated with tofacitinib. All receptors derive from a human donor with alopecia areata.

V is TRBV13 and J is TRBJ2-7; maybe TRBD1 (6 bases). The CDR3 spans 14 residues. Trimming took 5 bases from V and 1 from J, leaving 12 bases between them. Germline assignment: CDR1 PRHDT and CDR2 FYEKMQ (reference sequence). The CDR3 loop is CASSVTGQSYEQYF. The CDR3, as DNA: TGTGCCAGCAGCGTGACTGGACAGTCCTACGAGCAGTACTTC.

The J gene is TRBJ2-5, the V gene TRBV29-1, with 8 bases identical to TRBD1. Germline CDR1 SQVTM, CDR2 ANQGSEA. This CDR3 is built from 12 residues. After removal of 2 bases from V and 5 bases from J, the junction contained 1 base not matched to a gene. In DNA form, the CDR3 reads TGCAGCGTTGAACGGACAGGGGAGACCCAGTACTTC. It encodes CSVERTGETQYF.

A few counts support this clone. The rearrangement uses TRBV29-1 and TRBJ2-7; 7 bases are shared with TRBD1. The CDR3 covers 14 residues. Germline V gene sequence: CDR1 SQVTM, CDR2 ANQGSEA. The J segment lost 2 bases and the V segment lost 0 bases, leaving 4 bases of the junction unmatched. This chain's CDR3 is CSVEDGDSTYEQYF. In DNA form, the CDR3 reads TGCAGCGTTGAAGATGGGGACAGCACCTACGAGCAGTACTTC.

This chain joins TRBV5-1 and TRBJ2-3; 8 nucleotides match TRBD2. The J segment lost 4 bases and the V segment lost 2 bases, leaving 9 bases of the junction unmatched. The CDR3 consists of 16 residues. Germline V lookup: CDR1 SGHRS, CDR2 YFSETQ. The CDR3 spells CASSFGRGGPADTQYF. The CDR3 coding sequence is TGCGCCAGCAGCTTCGGACGGGGGGGCCCGGCAGATACGCAGTATTTT.

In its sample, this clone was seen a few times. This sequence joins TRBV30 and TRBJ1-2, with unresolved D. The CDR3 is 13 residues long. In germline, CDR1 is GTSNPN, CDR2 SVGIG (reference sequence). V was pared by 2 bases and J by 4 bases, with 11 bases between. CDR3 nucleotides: TGTGCCTGGAGTCCTAGACACTTCTATGGCTACACCTTC. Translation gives CAWSPRHFYGYTF.

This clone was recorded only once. The CDR3 loop is CASSRNRDLRNEQFF. Here the CDR3 DNA reads TGCGCCAGCAGTCGCAACAGGGATTTACGGAATGAGCAGTTCTTC. The chain recombines TRBV23-1 with TRBJ2-1, with D possibly matching TRBD1 (6 bases). TRBV23-1 is placed among ORFs of uncertain function. V lost 4 bases and J 7 bases, leaving 17 bases between the germline ends. This CDR3 is built from 15 residues.

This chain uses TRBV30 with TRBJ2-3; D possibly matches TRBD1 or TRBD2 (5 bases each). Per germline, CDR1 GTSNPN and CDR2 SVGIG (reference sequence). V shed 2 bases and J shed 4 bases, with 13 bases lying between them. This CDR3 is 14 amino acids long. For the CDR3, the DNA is TGTGCCTGGAGTCCAGGGTCCGGGGCAGATACGCAGTATTTT. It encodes CAWSPGSGADTQYF.

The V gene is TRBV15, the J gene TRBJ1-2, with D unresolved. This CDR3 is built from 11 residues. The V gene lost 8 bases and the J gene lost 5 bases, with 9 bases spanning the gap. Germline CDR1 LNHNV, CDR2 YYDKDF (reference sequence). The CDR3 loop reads CATVGIYGYTF. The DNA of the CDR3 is TGTGCCACCGTTGGCATATATGGCTACACCTTC. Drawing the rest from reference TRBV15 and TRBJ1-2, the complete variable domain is DAMVIQNPRYQVTQFGKPVTLSCSQTLNHNVMYWYQQKSSQAPKLLFHYYDKDFNNEADTPDNFQSRRPNTSFCFLDIRSPGLGDTAMYLCATVGIYGYTFGSGTRLTVV.

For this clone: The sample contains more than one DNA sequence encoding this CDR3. CDR3 nucleotide sequence: TGTGCCAGCAGCTTGGGACAGAGCTACGAGCAGTACTTC. This encodes CASSLGQSYEQYF. This chain uses TRBV5-6 with TRBJ2-7, with D tentatively TRBD1 (5 bases). Trimming shortened V by 0 bases and J by 3 bases, and 7 bases separated the two germline ends. CDR1 is SGHDT and CDR2 is YYEEEE in the germline V gene. The CDR3 extends over 13 amino acids.

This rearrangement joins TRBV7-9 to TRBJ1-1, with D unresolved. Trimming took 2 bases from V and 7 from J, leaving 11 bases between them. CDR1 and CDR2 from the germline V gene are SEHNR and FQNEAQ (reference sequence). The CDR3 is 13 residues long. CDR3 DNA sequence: TGTGCCAGCAGCTTACTAGGGTCAATTGAAGCTTTCTTT. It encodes CASSLLGSIEAFF.

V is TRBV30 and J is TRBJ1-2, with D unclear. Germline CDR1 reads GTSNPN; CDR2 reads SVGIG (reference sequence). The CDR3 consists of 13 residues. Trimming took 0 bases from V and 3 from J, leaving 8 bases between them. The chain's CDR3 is CAWSVTDDYGYTF. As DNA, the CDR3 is TGTGCCTGGAGTGTAACGGATGACTATGGCTACACCTTC.

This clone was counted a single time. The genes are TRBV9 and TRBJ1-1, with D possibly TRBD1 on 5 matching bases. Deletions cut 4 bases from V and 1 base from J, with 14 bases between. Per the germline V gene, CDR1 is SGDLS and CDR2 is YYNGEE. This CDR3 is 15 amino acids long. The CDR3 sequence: CASSTTGRGNTEAFF. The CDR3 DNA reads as TGTGCCAGCAGCACGACGGGGAGGGGGAACACTGAAGCTTTCTTT.

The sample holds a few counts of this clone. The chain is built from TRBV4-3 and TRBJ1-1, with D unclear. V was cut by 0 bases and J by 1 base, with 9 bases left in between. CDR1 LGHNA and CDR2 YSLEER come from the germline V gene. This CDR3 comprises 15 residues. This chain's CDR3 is CASSQDEFRNTEAFF. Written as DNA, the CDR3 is TGCGCCAGCAGCCAAGACGAGTTTAGGAACACTGAAGCTTTCTTT.

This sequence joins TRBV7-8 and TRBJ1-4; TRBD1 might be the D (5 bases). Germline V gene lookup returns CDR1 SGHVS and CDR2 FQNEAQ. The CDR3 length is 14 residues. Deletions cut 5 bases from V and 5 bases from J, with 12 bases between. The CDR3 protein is CASSRGAGNEKLFF. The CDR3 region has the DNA TGTGCCAGCAGCCGAGGGGCAGGAAATGAAAAACTGTTTTTT. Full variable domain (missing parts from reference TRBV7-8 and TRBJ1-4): GAGVSQSPRYKVAKRGQDVALRCDPISGHVSLFWYQQALGQGPEFLTYFQNEAQLDKSGLPSDRFFAERPEGSVSTLKIQRTQQEDSAVYLCASSRGAGNEKLFFGSGTQLSVL.

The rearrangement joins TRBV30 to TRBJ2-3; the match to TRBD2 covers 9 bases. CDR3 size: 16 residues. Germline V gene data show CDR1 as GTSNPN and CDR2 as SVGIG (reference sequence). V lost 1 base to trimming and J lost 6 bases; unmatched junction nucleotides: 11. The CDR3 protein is CAWSEGISGGGDTQYF. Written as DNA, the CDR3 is TGTGCCTGGAGTGAAGGGATTAGCGGGGGCGGGGATACGCAGTATTTT.

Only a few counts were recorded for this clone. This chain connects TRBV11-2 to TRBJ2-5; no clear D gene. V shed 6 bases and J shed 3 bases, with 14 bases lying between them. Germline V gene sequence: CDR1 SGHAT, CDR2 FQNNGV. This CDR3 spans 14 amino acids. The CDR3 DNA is TGTGCCAGCAGTCGGCTTAAGGGAAAAGAGACCCAGTACTTC. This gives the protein CASSRLKGKETQYF.

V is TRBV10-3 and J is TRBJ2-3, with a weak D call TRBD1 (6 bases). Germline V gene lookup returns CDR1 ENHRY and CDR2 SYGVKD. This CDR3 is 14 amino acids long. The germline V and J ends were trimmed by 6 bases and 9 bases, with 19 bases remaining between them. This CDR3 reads CAIRDSSSDRTQYF. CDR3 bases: TGTGCCATCAGGGACAGTTCATCAGATAGGACGCAGTATTTT.

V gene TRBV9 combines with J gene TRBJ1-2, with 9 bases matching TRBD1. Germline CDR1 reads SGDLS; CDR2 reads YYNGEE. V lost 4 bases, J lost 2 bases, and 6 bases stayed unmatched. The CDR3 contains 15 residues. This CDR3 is CASSQPGTGNYGYTF. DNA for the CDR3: TGTGCCAGCAGCCAACCTGGGACAGGGAACTATGGCTACACCTTC.

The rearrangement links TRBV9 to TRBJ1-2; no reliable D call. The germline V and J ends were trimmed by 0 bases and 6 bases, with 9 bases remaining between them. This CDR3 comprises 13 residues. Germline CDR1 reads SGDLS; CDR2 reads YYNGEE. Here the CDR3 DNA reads TGTGCCAGCAGCGTAGTCTATGGGGATGGCTACACCTTC. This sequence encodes CASSVVYGDGYTF.

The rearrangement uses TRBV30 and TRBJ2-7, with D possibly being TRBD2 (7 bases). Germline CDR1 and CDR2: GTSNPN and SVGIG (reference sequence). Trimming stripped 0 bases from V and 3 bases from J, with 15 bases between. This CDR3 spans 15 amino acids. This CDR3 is CAWSVVRGPHYEQYF. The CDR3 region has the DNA TGTGCCTGGAGTGTTGTGCGGGGGCCGCACTACGAGCAGTACTTC.

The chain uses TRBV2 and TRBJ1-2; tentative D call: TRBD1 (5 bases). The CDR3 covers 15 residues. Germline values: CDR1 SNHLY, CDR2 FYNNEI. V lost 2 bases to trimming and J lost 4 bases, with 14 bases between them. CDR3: CASSENGAGGYGYTF. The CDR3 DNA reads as TGTGCCAGCAGTGAAAATGGGGCCGGAGGCTATGGCTACACCTTC.

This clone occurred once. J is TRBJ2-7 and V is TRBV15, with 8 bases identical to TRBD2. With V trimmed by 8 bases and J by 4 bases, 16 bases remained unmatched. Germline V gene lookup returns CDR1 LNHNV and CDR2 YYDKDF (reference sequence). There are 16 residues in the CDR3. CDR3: CATASGGGTRSYEQYF. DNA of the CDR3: TGTGCCACCGCAAGTGGAGGGGGGACTAGATCATACGAGCAGTACTTC.

CDR3 nucleotides: TGCAGCGTTGAAGGGTGGGCCTCCTACAATGAGCAGTTCTTC. Translating gives CSVEGWASYNEQFF. The chain employs TRBV29-1 and TRBJ2-1, with D hard to call. Trimming cost V 1 base and J 0 bases, with 7 bases left between them. Germline V gene data show CDR1 as SQVTM and CDR2 as ANQGSEA. The CDR3 consists of 14 residues.

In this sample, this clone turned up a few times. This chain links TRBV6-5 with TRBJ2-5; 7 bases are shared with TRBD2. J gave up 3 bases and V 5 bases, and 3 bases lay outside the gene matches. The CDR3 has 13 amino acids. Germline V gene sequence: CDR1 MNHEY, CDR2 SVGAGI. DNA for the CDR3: TGTGCCAGCAGTGGGGGGGGAAAAGAGACCCAGTACTTC. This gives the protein CASSGGGKETQYF.

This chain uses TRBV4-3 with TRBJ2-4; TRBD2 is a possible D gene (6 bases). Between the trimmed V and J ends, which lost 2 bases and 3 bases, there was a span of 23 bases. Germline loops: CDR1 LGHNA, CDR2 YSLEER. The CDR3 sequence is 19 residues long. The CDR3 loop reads CASSQSDRDSPSGKNIQYF. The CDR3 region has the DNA TGCGCCAGCAGCCAAAGTGACCGGGACTCCCCATCGGGCAAAAACATTCAGTACTTC.

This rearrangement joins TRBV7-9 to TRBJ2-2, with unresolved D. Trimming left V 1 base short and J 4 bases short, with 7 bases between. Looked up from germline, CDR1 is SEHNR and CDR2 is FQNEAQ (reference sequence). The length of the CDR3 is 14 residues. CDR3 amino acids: CASSLGVVTGELFF. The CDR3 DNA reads TGTGCCAGCAGCTTAGGGGTTGTCACCGGGGAGCTGTTTTTT.

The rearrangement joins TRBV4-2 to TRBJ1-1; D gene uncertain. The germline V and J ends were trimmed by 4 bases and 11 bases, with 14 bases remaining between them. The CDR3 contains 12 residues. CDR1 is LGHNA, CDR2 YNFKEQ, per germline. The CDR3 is CASSLAQDGAFF. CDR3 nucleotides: TGTGCCAGCAGCCTCGCCCAAGATGGGGCTTTCTTT.

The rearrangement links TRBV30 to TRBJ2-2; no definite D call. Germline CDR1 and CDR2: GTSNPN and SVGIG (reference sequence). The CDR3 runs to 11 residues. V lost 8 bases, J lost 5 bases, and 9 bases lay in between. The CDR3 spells CASTQTGELFF. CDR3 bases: TGTGCCAGCACCCAAACCGGGGAGCTGTTTTTT.

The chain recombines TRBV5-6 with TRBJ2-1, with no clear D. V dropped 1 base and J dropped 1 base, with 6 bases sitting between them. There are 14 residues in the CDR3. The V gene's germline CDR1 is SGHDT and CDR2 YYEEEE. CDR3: CASSLTGSYNEQFF. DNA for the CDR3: TGTGCCAGCAGCTTGACTGGGTCCTACAATGAGCAGTTCTTC.